Listed here is a single TCR beta chain. These data are taken from a study of blood T cell repertoires in COVID-19. Overall study context: Researchers got acute and convalescent COVID-19 samples from the United States, Italy and Spain. PBMCs, B-cell-depleted T cells, or T cells were the source of the cDNA or gDNA that made up the material.

Original processing methods: Reference gene primer amplification gave nucleated cell count estimates. Repertoires were generated with immunoSEQ multiplex PCR, while TCRdb's copy carries only in-frame clones and drops some. From that table come the V and J calls and clone size; the DNA was used to work out D and trimming. This sample has 270,000 or so clones; just under 90% occur once, and the top ten carry roughly 4.3%. Enrollees, roughly 18 to 90 years old, lived in 24 US areas. The CDR3 is 15 amino acids. Trimming at V came to 6 bases and at J to 6 bases, leaving 12 bases not matched to a gene. Germline V gene sequence: CDR1 MDHEN, CDR2 SYDVKM.

Sequencing input: PBMCs or T cells enriched from blood (not recorded which). The chain combines TRBV28 with TRBJ2-7; 9 bases are a match to TRBD1. This sequence originates from a woman aged 25 to 39 with acute COVID-19. The CDR3 DNA is TGTGCCAGCAGGCGGCGGGGGACAGGGTGGCCCGAGCAGTACTTC. This codes for CASRRRGTGWPEQYF. The variable domain in full, with the rest retrieved from reference TRBV28 and TRBJ2-7, is DVKVTQSSRYLVKRTGEKVFLECVQDMDHENMFWYRQDPGLGLRLIYFSYDVKMKEKGDIPEGYSVSREKKERFSLILESASTNQTSMYLCASRRRGTGWPEQYFGPGTRLTVT.